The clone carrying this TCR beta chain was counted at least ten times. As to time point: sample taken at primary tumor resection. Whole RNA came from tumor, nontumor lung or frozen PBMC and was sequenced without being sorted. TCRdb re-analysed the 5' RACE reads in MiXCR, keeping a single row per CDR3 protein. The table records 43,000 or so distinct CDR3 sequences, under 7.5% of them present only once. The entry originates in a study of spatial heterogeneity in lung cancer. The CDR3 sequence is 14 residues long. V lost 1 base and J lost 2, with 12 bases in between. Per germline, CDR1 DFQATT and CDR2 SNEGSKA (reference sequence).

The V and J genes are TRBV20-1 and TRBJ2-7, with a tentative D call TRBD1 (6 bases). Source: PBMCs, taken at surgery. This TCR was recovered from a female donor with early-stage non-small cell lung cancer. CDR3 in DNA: TGCAGTGCTAGAGTCGGCAGGGGACCCTACGAGCAGTACTTC. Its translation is CSARVGRGPYEQYF.